The sequence of this T cell receptor (beta chain) was determined in a study of beta chain features in type 1 diabetes. Whole-study findings and limits: Among patients, naive, central memory and Treg TCRB repertoires appeared more similar than among healthy donors. Whether HLA type influences TCRB rearrangement remained unresolved here. TCRB CDR3s from Type 1 diabetes patients were moderately but significantly shorter in all four CD4+ subsets.

What was sequenced were expressed TCRB transcripts, since all of the isolated RNA had been reverse transcribed. Approximately 3.5 million reads per sample on average were obtained from naive, central memory and regulatory T cell samples. Assay: immunoSEQ multiplex PCR; the TCRdb copy retains only in-frame clones and omits some. There are a few hundred thousand clones in the sample; roughly 12% occur only once, and 0.008% to 0.011% lies in the top ten. Germline lookup yields CDR1 SGHAT and CDR2 FQNNGV. The CDR3 is 13 residues long. Trimming took 5 bases from V and 8 from J; bases not matched to a gene: 4. The collection from each donor was one heparinised blood draw averaging about 116 mL. Comments on this clone: Its antigen is unidentified.

The rearrangement links TRBV11-2 to TRBJ2-2; 8 positions match TRBD1. This clonotype was sampled from a woman in her late teens or twenties with type 1 diabetes. Sequences were obtained from naive CD4+ T cells from blood. The DNA for the CDR3 is TGTGCCAGCAGCGCAGGGGGCCCTGGGGAGCTGTTTTTT. Translation: CASSAGGPGELFF.